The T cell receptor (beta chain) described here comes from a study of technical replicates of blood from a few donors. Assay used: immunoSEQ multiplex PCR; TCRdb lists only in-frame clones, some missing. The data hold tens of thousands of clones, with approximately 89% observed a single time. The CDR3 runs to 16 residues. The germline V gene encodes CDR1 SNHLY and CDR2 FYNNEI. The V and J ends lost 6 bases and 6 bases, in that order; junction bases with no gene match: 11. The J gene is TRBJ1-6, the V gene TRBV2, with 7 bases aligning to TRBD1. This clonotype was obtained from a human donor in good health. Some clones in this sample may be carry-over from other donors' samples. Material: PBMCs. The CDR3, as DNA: TGTGCCAGCAGATCTTTGGCAGGGGGGATTAATTCACCCCTCCACTTT. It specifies CASRSLAGGINSPLHF.